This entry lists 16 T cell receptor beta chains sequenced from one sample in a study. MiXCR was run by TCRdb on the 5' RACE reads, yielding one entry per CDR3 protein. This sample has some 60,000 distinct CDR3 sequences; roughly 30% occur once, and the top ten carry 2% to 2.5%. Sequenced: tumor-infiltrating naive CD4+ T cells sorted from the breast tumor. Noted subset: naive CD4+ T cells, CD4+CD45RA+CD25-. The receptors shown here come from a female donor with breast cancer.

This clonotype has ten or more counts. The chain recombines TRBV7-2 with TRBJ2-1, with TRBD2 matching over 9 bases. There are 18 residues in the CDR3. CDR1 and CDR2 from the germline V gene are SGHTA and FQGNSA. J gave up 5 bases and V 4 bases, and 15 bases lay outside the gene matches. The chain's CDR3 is CASSSFSGSNGPDNEQFF. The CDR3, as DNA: TGTGCCAGCAGCTCTTTTAGCGGGAGCAACGGACCAGACAATGAGCAGTTCTTC.

The CDR3, as DNA: TGTGCCAGCAGCCAAGTTACAGCCTATGGCTACACCTTC. This sequence encodes CASSQVTAYGYTF. The chain has TRBV3-1 and TRBJ1-2; D unclear. Trimming shortened V by 1 base and J by 4 bases, and 7 bases separated the two germline ends. From germline, CDR1 is LGHDT and CDR2 YNNKEL (reference sequence). There are 13 residues in the CDR3.

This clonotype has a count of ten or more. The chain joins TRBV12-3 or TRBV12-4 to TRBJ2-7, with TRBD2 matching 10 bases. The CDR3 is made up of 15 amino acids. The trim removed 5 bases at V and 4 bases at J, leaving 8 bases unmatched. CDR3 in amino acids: CASSRTSGPGYEQYF. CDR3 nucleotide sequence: TGTGCCAGCAGTAGGACTAGCGGTCCCGGGTACGAGCAGTACTTC.

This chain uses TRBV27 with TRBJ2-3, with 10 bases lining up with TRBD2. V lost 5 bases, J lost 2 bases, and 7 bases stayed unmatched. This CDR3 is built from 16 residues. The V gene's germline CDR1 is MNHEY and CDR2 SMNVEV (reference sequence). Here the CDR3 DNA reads TGTGCCAGCAGTCTGCTAGCGGGAGCCTCCACAGATACGCAGTATTTT. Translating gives CASSLLAGASTDTQYF.

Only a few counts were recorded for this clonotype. CDR3 protein: CASSPSSGRALDTQYF. CDR3 DNA sequence: TGTGCCAGCAGTCCCTCCTCCGGGAGGGCCTTAGATACGCAGTATTTT. The chain uses TRBV6-1 and TRBJ2-3; 8 bases line up with TRBD2. Germline CDR1 is MNHNS and CDR2 is SASEGT. The V segment lost 5 bases and the J segment 5 bases; nucleotides outside the gene matches: 12. The CDR3 is made up of 16 amino acids.

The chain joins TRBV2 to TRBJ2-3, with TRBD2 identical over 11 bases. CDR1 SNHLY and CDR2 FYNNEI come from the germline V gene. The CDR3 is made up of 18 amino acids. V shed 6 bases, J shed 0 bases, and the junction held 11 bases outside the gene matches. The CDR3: CASRRMGLAVLSTDTQYF. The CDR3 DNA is TGTGCCAGCAGGAGGATGGGACTAGCGGTCCTTAGCACAGATACGCAGTATTTT.

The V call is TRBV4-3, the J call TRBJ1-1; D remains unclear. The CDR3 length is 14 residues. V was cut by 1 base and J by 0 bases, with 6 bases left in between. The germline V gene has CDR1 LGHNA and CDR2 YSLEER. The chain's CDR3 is CASSQGPVNTEAFF. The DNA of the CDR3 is TGCGCCAGCAGCCAAGGACCGGTGAACACTGAAGCTTTCTTT.

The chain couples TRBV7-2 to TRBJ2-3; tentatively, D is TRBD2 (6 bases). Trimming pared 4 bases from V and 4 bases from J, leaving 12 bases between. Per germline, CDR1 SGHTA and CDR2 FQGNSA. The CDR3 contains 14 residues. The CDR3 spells CTSSSGLDPDTQYF. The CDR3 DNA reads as TGTACCAGCAGCTCGGGACTCGACCCAGATACGCAGTATTTT.

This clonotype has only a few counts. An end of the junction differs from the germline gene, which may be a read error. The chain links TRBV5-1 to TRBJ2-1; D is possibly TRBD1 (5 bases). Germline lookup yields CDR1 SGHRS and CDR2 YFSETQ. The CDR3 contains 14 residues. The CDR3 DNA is TGCGCCAGCAGCTTCTCAGGGCTCTACAATAAGCAGTTCTTC. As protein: CASSFSGLYNKQFF.

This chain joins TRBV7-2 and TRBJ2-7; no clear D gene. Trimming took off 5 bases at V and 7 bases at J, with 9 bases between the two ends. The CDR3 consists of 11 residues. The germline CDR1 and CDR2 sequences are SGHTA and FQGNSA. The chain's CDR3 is CASSRWSEQYF. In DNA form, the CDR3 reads TGTGCCAGCAGCCGTTGGAGTGAGCAGTACTTC.

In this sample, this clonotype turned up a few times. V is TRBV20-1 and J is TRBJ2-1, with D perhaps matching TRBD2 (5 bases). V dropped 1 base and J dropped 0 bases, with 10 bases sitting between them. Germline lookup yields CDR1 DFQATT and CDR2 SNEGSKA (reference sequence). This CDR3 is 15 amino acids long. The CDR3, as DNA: TGCAGTGCTAGAGGAGCGGAGCACTCCTACAATGAGCAGTTCTTC. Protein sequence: CSARGAEHSYNEQFF.

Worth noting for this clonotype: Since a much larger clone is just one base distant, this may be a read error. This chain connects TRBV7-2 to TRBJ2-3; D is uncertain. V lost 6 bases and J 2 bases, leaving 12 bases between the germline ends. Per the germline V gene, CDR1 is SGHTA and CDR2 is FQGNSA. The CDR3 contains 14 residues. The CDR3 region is CASSAWTDTDTQYF. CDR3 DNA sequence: TGTGCCAGCAGTGCTTGGACCGACACAGATACGCAGTATTTT.

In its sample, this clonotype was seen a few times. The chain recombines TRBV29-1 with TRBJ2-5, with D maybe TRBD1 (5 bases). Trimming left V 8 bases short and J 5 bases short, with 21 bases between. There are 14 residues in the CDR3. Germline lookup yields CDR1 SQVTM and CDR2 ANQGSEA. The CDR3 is CSIRPSRVEETQYF. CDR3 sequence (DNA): TGCAGCATCCGACCCTCCAGGGTTGAGGAGACCCAGTACTTC. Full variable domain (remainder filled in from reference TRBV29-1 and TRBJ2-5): SAVISQKPSRDICQRGTSLTIQCQVDSQVTMMFWYRQQPGQSLTLIATANQGSEATYESGFVIDKFPISRPNLTFSTLTVSNMSPEDSSIYLCSIRPSRVEETQYFGPGTRLLVL.

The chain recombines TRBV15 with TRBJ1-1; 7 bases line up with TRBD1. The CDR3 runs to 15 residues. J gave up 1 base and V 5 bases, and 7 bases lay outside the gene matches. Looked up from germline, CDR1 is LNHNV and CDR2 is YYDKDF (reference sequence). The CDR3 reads CATSRTGQRNTEAFF. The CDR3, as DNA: TGTGCCACCAGCCGGACAGGCCAGCGGAACACTGAAGCTTTCTTT. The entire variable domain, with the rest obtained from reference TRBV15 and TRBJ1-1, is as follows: DAMVIQNPRYQVTQFGKPVTLSCSQTLNHNVMYWYQQKSSQAPKLLFHYYDKDFNNEADTPDNFQSRRPNTSFCFLDIRSPGLGDTAMYLCATSRTGQRNTEAFFGQGTRLTVV.

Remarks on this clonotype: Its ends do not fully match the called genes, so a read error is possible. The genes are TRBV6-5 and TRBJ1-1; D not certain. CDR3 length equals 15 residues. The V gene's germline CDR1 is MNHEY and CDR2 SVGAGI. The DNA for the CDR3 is TGTGCCAGCAGTTACTCGAGTTCGAGATTTTCTGAAGCTCTCTTT. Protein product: CASSYSSSRFSEALF.

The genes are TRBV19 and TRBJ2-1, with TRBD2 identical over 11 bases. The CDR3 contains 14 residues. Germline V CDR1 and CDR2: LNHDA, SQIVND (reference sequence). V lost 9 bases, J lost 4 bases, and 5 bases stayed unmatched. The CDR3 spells CASQLAGEYNEQFF. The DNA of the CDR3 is TGTGCCAGCCAACTAGCGGGAGAGTACAATGAGCAGTTCTTC.